This T cell receptor beta chain was sequenced during a study of control samples from healthy donors and cancer patients. Data came from immunoSEQ multiplex PCR; TCRdb stores just in-frame clones and leaves some out. The sample shows about 150,000 clones, about nine tenths of them seen only once. The source is a man aged 25-45 years in good health. Sequenced: blood.

Written as DNA, the CDR3 is TGTGCCAGCAGTAGTCCCCGACAGGGGGTAAACACTGAAGCTTTCTTT. As protein: CASSSPRQGVNTEAFF. This rearrangement joins TRBV6-6 to TRBJ1-1, with TRBD1 matching 9 bases. Germline V lookup: CDR1 MNHNY, CDR2 SVGAGI (reference sequence). CDR3 length: 16 residues. Trimming cost V 5 bases and J 2 bases; bases outside gene matches: 9.